This TCR beta chain was recovered during a study of neoadjuvant anti-PD-1 for oral cavity cancer. Across the whole study: Patients without progression received a fourth nivolumab dose around day 43, then surgical resection on days 50-56.

Profiling relied on immunoSEQ multiplex PCR, and the TCRdb table lists in-frame clones only, not all of them. The sample includes 55,000 to 80,000 clones, about four fifths of them seen just once. Patients were newly diagnosed with stage II-IVA oral cavity squamous cell carcinoma without prior systemic or radiation treatment. No culture or expansion preceded analysis of these blood cells. Trimming removed 5 bases from V and 2 bases from J, with 15 bases in between. This CDR3 has 15 amino acids. Per germline, CDR1 SGHTA and CDR2 FQGNSA. The genes are TRBV7-2 and TRBJ1-2; perhaps TRBD1 as D (5 bases). The sequencing here drew on PBMCs, taken before nivolumab (anti-PD-1) treatment. This TCR was recovered from a person between 35 and 79 years old with oral cavity squamous cell carcinoma. The CDR3 nucleotides are TGTGCCAGCAGCCACCAAGGGACGGTCAACTATGGCTACACCTTC. Translating it yields CASSHQGTVNYGYTF.